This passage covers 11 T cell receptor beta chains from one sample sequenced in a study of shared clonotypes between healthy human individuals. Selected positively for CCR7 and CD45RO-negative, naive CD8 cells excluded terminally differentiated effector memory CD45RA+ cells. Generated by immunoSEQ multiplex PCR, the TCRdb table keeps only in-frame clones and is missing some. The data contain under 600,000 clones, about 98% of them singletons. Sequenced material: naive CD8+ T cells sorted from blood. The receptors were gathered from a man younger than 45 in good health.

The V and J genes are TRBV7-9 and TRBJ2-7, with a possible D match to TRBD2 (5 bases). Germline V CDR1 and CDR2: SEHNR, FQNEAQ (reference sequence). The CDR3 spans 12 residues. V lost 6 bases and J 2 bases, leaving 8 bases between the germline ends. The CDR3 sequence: CASRAGTYEQYF. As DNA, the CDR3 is TGTGCCAGCAGAGCCGGGACCTACGAGCAGTACTTC.

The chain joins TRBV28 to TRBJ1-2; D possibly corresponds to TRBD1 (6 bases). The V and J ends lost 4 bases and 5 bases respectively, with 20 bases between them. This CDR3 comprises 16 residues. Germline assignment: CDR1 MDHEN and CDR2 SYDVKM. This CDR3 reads CASSSTGLGLGYGYTF. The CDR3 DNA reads TGTGCCAGCAGTTCGACAGGTTTAGGCTTGGGGTATGGCTACACCTTC.

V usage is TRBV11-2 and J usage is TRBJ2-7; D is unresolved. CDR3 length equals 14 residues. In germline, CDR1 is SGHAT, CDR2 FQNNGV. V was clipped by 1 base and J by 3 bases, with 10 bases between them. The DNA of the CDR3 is TGTGCCAGCAGCTTAGGGGCAGGAAACTACGAGCAGTACTTC. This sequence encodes CASSLGAGNYEQYF.

CDR3: CSVGSVGELFF. CDR3 nucleotides: TGCAGCGTTGGATCCGTCGGGGAGCTGTTTTTT. The chain employs TRBV29-1 and TRBJ2-2; the D is unclear. V shed 4 bases and J shed 7 bases, with 7 bases lying between them. The CDR3 contains 11 residues. In germline, CDR1 is SQVTM, CDR2 ANQGSEA.

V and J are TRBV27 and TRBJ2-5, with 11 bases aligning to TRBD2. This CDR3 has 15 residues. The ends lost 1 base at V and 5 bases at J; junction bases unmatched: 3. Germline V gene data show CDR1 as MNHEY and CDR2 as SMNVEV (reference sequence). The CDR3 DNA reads TGTGCCAGCAGTTTATTAGCGGGAGGGGGGGAGACCCAGTACTTC. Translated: CASSLLAGGGETQYF.

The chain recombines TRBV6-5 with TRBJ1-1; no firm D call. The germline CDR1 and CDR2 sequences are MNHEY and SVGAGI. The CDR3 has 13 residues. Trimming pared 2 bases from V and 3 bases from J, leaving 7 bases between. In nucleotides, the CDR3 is TGTGCCAGCAGTTACGCGGATTACACTGAAGCTTTCTTT. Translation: CASSYADYTEAFF.

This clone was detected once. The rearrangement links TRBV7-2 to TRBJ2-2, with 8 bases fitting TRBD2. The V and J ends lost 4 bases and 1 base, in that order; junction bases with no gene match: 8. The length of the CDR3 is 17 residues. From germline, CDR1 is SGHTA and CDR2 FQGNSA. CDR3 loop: CASSSPSAGVNTGELFF. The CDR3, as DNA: TGTGCCAGCAGCTCGCCATCAGCGGGGGTGAACACCGGGGAGCTGTTTTTT.

The CDR3 here is CASSPGVNQPQHF. Here the CDR3 DNA reads TGTGCCAGCAGTCCAGGAGTCAATCAGCCCCAGCATTTT. This chain uses TRBV6-5 with TRBJ1-5; no reliable D call. Germline V CDR1 and CDR2: MNHEY, SVGAGI. Trimming cost V 5 bases and J 3 bases, with 8 bases left between them. The CDR3 runs to 13 residues.

CDR3 region: CASSLESPAIATEAFF. The CDR3 coding sequence is TGTGCCAGCAGCTTAGAAAGCCCAGCAATTGCCACTGAAGCTTTCTTT. J is TRBJ1-1 and V is TRBV7-8; D is ambiguous. The CDR3 consists of 16 residues. Trimming left V 1 base short and J 4 bases short, with 16 bases between. The V gene's germline CDR1 is SGHVS and CDR2 FQNEAQ.

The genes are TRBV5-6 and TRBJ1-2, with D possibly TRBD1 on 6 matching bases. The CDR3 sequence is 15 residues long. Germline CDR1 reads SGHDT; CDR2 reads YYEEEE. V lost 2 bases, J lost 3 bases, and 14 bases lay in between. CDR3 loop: CASSFPKTGHYGYTF. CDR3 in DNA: TGTGCCAGCAGCTTCCCGAAGACAGGACACTATGGCTACACCTTC.

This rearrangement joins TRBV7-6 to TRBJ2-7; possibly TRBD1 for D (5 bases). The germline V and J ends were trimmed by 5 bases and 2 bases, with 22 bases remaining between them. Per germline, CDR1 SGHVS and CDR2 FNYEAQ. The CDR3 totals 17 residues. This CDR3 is CASSQNTQAGNPYEQYF. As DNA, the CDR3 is TGTGCCAGCAGCCAGAACACCCAGGCAGGGAACCCCTACGAGCAGTACTTC. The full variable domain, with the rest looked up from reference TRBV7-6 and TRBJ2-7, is GAGVSQSPRYKVTKRGQDVALRCDPISGHVSLYWYRQALGQGPEFLTYFNYEAQQDKSGLPNDRFSAERPEGSISTLTIQRTEQRDSAMYRCASSQNTQAGNPYEQYFGPGTRLTVT.